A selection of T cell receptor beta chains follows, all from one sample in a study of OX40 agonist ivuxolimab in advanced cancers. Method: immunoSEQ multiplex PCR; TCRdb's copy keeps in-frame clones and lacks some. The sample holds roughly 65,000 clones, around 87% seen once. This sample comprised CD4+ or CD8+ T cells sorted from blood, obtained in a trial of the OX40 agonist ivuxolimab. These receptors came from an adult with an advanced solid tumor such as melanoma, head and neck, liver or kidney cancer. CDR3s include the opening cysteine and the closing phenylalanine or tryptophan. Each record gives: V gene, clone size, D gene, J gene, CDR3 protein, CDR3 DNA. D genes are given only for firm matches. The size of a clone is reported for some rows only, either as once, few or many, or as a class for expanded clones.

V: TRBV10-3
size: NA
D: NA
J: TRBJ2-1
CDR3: CAISSAGGRGTVINEQFF
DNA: TGTGCCATCAGTAGTGCAGGCGGCAGGGGTACAGTAATCAATGAGCAGTTCTTC

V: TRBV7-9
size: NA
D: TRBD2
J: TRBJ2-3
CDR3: CASSPGLAGGLDTQYF
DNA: TGTGCCAGCAGCCCCGGACTAGCGGGAGGTTTGGATACGCAGTATTTT

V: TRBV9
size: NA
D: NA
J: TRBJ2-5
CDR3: CASSVASRVGETQYF
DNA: TGTGCCAGCAGCGTAGCCAGCAGGGTAGGGGAGACCCAGTACTTC

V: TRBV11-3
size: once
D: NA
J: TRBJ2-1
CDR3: CASSLVAGSIYEQFF
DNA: TGTGCCAGCAGCTTAGTGGCGGGATCAATCTATGAGCAGTTCTTC

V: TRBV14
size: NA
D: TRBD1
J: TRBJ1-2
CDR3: CASSQDSGTGVRGYTF
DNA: TGTGCCAGCAGCCAAGATAGTGGGACAGGGGTGCGAGGCTACACCTTC

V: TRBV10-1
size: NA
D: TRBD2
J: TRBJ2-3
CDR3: CASSDGLAGVADTQYF
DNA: TGCGCCAGCAGTGACGGACTAGCGGGAGTGGCAGATACGCAGTATTTT

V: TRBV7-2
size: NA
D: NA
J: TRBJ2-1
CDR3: CASSSSRTPYNEQFF
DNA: TGTGCCAGCAGCTCGTCCCGGACTCCCTACAATGAGCAGTTCTTC

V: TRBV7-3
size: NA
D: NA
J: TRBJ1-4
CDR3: CASRGQGGKLFF
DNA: TGTGCCAGCAGGGGGCAGGGTGGAAAACTGTTTTTT

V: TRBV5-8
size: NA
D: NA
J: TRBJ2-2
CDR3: CASSRPKVVGTGELFF
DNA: TGTGCCAGCAGCCGGCCCAAAGTAGTCGGCACCGGGGAGCTGTTTTTT

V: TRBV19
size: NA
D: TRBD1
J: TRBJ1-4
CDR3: CASRDRGKEKLFF
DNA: TGTGCCAGTAGAGACAGGGGGAAAGAAAAACTGTTTTTT

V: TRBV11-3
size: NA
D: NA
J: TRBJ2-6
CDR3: CASSLLSSGYSGANVLTF
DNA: TGTGCCAGCAGCTTACTGTCTTCCGGATACTCTGGGGCCAACGTCCTGACTTTC

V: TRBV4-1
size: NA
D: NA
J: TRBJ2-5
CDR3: CASSQADGQETQYF
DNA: TGCGCCAGCAGCCAAGCGGACGGGCAAGAGACCCAGTACTTC

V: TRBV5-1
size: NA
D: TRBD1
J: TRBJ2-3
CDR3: CASSPRTGGRADTQYF
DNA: TGCGCCAGCAGCCCAAGAACAGGGGGCAGGGCTGATACGCAGTATTTT

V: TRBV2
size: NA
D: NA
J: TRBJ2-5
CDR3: CASREIETQYF
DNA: TGTGCCAGCAGGGAGATAGAGACCCAGTACTTC

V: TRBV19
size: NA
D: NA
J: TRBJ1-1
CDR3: CASKLQPNTEAFF
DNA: TGTGCCAGTAAGTTGCAGCCGAACACTGAAGCTTTCTTT

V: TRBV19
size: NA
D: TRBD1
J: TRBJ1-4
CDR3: CASSPRTGVREKLFF
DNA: TGTGCCAGTAGTCCACGGACAGGGGTTAGAGAAAAACTGTTTTTT

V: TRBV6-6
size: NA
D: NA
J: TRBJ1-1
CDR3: CASSPPVAEAFF
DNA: TGTGCCAGCAGTCCCCCGGTGGCTGAAGCTTTCTTT

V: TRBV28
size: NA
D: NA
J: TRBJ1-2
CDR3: CASSPQVHGYTF
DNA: TGTGCCAGCAGTCCCCAGGTTCATGGCTACACCTTC

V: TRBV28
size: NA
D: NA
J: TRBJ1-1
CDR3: CASSLQGAPTTEAFF
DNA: TGTGCCAGCAGTTTACAGGGAGCCCCCACCACTGAAGCTTTCTTT

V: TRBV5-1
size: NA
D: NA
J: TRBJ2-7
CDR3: CASSKTGSSYEQYF
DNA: TGCGCCAGCAGCAAGACTGGAAGCTCCTACGAGCAGTACTTC

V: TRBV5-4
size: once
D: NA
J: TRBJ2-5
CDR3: CASSVVGVQETQYF
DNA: TGTGCCAGCAGCGTGGTCGGGGTTCAAGAGACCCAGTACTTC

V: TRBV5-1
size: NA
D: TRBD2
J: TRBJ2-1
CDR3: CASSSGTSGNYNEQFF
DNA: TGCGCCAGCAGCTCCGGGACTAGCGGGAACTACAATGAGCAGTTCTTC

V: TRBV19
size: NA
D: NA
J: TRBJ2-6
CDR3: CASSIGPSGANVLTF
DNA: TGTGCCAGTAGTATAGGCCCCTCTGGGGCCAACGTCCTGACTTTC

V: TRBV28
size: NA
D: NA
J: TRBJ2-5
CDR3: CATGLKPQETQYF
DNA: TGTGCCACCGGGTTAAAGCCACAAGAGACCCAGTACTTC

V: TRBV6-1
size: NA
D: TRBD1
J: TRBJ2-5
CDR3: CASRYQGAGETQYF
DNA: TGTGCCAGCAGATATCAGGGGGCGGGGGAGACCCAGTACTTC

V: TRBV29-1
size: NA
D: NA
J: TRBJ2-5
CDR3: CSVEAQGRGETQYF
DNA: TGCAGCGTTGAGGCCCAGGGGCGAGGGGAGACCCAGTACTTC

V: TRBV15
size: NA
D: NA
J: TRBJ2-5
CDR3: CATSRDMITRETQYF
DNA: TGTGCCACCAGCAGAGATATGATCACCCGGGAGACCCAGTACTTC

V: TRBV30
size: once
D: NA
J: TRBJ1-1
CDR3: CAWSVGRSTEAFF
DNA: TGTGCCTGGAGTGTAGGCCGTAGCACTGAAGCTTTCTTT

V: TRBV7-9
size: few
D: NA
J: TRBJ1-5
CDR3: CASSLGVGSSNQPQHF
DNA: TGTGCCAGCAGCTTAGGAGTGGGATCGAGCAATCAGCCCCAGCATTTT

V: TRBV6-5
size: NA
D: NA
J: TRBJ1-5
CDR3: CASGEGNQPQHF
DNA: TGTGCCAGCGGTGAGGGCAATCAGCCCCAGCATTTT

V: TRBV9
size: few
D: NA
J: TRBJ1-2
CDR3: CASSSSDGVGGLGF
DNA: TGTGCCAGCAGCTCCAGCGACGGGGTAGGGGGGTTAGGCTTC

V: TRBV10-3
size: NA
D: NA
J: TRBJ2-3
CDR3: CAISEPRGLSTDTQYF
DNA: TGTGCCATCAGTGAACCCCGGGGACTGAGCACAGATACGCAGTATTTT

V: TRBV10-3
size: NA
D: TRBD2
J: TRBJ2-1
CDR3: CAISAREGNEQFF
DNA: TGTGCCATCAGTGCCCGGGAGGGCAATGAGCAGTTCTTC

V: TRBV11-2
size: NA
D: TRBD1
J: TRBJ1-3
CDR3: CASSFEGTGLNTIYF
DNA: TGTGCCAGCAGCTTCGAGGGGACAGGTTTAAACACCATATATTTT

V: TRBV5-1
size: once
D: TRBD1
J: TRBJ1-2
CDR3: CASSSDRVGYGYTF
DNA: TGCGCCAGCAGCTCAGACAGGGTGGGCTATGGCTACACCTTC

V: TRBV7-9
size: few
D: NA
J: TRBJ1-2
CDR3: CASTQTVGYTF
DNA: TGTGCCAGCACTCAGACAGTAGGCTACACCTTC

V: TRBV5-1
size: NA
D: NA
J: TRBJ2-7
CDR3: CASWGTGAGPSSYEQYF
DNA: TGCGCCAGCTGGGGGACGGGGGCGGGACCGTCCTCCTACGAGCAGTACTTC

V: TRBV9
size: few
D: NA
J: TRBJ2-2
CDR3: CASSVVPAGGELFF
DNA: TGTGCCAGCAGCGTAGTTCCGGCGGGCGGGGAGCTGTTTTTT

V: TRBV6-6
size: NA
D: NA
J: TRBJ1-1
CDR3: CASSSKGNTEAFF
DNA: TGTGCCAGCAGTTCAAAAGGGAACACTGAAGCTTTCTTT

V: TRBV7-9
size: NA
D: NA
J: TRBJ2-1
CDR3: CASSLRGADEQFF
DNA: TGTGCCAGCAGCTTAAGGGGGGCCGATGAGCAGTTCTTC

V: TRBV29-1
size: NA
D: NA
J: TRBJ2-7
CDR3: CSPRQDYEQYF
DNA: TGCAGCCCCCGACAAGACTACGAGCAGTACTTC

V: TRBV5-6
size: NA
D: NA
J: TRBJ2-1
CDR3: CASSVGPATYNEQFF
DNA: TGTGCCAGCAGCGTGGGACCCGCAACCTACAATGAGCAGTTCTTC

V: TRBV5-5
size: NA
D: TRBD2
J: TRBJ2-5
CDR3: CASSFGRGGETQYF
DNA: TGTGCCAGCAGCTTTGGGAGGGGCGGGGAGACCCAGTACTTC